Sequencing of this TCR beta chain was carried out in a study of spatial heterogeneity in lung cancer. Stated time point: blood at routine non-recurrence follow-up after resection. Tumor, nontumor lung or frozen PBMC supplied whole RNA that was sequenced unsorted. TCRdb called the 5' RACE reads again in MiXCR, with one record for every CDR3 protein. The table includes 39,000 or so distinct CDR3 sequences, over 9.5% detected once. The sample here was PBMCs, taken at follow-up. This receptor was obtained from a female donor with early-stage non-small cell lung cancer.

This CDR3 reads CASSLAQGTNVLTF. The CDR3 nucleotides are TGTGCCAGCAGCTTAGCGCAGGGAACCAACGTCCTGACTTTC. The chain recombines TRBV7-2 with TRBJ2-6, with D perhaps TRBD1 (5 bases). This CDR3 is 14 amino acids long. The germline V and J ends were trimmed by 0 bases and 8 bases, with 8 bases remaining between them. The V gene's germline CDR1 is SGHTA and CDR2 FQGNSA.